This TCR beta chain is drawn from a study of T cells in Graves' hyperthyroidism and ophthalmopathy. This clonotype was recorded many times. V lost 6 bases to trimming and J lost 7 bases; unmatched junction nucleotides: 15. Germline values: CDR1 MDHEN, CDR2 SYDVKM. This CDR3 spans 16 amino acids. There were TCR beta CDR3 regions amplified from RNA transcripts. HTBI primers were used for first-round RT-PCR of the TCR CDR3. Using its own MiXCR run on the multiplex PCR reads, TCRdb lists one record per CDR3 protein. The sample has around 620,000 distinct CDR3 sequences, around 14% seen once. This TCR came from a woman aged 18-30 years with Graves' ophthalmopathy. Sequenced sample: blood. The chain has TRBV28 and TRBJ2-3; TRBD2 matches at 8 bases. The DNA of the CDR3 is TGTGCCAGCAGGTCACTAGGCAGCGGGAGAGGGTATACGCAGTATTTT. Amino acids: CASRSLGSGRGYTQYF. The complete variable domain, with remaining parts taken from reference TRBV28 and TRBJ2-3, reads DVKVTQSSRYLVKRTGEKVFLECVQDMDHENMFWYRQDPGLGLRLIYFSYDVKMKEKGDIPEGYSVSREKKERFSLILESASTNQTSMYLCASRSLGSGRGYTQYFGPGTRLTVL.